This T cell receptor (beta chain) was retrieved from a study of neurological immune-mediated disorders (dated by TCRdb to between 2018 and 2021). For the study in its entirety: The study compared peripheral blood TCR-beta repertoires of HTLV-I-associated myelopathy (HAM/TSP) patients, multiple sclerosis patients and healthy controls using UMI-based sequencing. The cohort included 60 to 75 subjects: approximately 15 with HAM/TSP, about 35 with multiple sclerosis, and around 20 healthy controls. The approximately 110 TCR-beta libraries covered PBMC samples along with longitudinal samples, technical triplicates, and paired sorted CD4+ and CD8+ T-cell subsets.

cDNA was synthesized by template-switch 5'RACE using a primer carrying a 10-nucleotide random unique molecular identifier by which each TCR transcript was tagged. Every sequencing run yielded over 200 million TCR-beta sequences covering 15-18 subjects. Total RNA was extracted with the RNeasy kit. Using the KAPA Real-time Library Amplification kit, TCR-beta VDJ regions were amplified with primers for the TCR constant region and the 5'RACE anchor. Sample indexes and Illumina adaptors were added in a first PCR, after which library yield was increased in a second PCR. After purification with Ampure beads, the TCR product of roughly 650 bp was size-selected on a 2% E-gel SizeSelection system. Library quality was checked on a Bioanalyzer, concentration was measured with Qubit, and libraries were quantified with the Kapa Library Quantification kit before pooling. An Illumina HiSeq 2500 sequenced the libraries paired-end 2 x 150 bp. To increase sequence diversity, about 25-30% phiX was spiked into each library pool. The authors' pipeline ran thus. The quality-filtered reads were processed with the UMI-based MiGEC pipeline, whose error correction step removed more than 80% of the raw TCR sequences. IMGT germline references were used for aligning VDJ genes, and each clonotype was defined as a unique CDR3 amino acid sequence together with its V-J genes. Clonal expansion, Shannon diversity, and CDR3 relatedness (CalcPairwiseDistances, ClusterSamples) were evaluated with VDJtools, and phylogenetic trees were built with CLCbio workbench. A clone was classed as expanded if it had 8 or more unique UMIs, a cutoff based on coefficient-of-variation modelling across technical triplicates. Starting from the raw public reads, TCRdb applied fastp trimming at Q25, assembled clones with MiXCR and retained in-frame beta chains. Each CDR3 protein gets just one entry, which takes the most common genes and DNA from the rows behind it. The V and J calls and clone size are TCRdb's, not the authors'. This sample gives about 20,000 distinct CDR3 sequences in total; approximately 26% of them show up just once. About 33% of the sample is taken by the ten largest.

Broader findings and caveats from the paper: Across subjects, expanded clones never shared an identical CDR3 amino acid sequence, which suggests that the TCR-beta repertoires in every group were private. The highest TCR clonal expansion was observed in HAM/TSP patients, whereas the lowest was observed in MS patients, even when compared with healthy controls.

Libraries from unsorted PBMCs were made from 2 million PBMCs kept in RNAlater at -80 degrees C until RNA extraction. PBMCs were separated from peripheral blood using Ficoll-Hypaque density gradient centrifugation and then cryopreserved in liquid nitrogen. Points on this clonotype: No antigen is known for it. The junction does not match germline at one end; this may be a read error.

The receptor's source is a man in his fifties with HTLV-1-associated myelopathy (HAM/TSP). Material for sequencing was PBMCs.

The nucleotide sequence is given as TGCGCCAGCAGCACGGACGGAAGATCTAATTCACCCCTCAACTTT. Translation gives CASSTDGRSNSPLNF. This chain is built from TRBV5-1 and TRBJ1-6; the D gene is not confidently resolved. Its CDR3 holds 15 amino acids, cysteine through phenylalanine. Only CDR3 DNA is held: 45 bases, read in frame from base 1. CDR1 and CDR2, looked up from the germline V gene, are SGHRS and YFSETQ.